This section outlines one T cell receptor (beta chain) sequence together with its context. As yet, its antigen is unknown. The sample comes from a study of cytomegalovirus exposure and HLA in healthy donors. Overall study: The use of the same platform for the approximately 130 validation repertoires and the roughly 670 first-cohort repertoires was reported by a later analysis.

TCRdb's copy holds only in-frame clones and misses some; the assay was immunoSEQ multiplex PCR. Here the sample spans a few hundred thousand clones, roughly 84% being singletons. Study-wide points: One later analysis, an examination of the 120 validation repertoires, found that first-cohort TCR clusters tended to co-occur in them. Three chains linked to CMV were shown in vitro to be specific for CMV antigens. For cytomegalovirus status, the classifier reportedly gave diagnoses with high specificity and sensitivity.

CDR1 GTSNPN and CDR2 SVGIG come from the germline V gene (reference sequence). V gave up 7 bases and J gave up 6 bases; unmatched junction bases: 6. The CDR3 contains 12 residues. This TCR derives from a woman between 25 and 40 years old in good health and CMV-seropositive. The material sequenced was PBMCs. The chain is built from TRBV30 and TRBJ2-1, with TRBD2 matching over 7 bases. In DNA, the CDR3 is TGTGCCTCAGCGGGAATCGGCAATGAGCAGTTCTTC. It translates to CASAGIGNEQFF. The whole variable domain, remainder taken from reference TRBV30 and TRBJ2-1, is SQTIHQWPATLVQPVGSPLSLECTVEGTSNPNLYWYRQAAGRGLQLLFYSVGIGQISSEVPQNLSASRPQDRQFILSSKKLLLSDSGFYLCASAGIGNEQFFGPGTRLTVL.